The 9 T cell receptor beta chains in this list originate from one sample, sequenced in a study of spatial heterogeneity in lung cancer. TCRdb analysed the 5' RACE reads with MiXCR anew, one entry per CDR3 protein. Altogether more than 350 distinct CDR3 sequences are present, roughly two fifths being singletons, with the ten largest covering around 20%. Time point specified: sample taken at primary tumor resection. Unsorted whole RNA from tumor, nontumor lung or frozen PBMC underwent sequencing. Sample: PBMCs, taken at surgery. The receptors stem from a male donor with early-stage non-small cell lung cancer.

A word on this clonotype: This beta chain is an off-target read within a library intended for alpha chains, so its frequency means little. J is TRBJ1-5 and V is TRBV19, with a tentative D call TRBD1 (6 bases). The CDR3 loop spans 14 amino acids. From germline, CDR1 is LNHDA and CDR2 SQIVND (reference sequence). Trimming left V 3 bases short and J 5 bases short, with 11 bases between. This CDR3 is CASSMGGGHQPQHF. The CDR3, as DNA: TGTGCCAGTAGTATGGGAGGGGGACATCAGCCCCAGCATTTT. Variable domain in full (rest from reference TRBV19 and TRBJ1-5): DGGITQSPKYLFRKEGQNVTLSCEQNLNHDAMYWYRQDPGQGLRLIYYSQIVNDFQKGDIAEGYSVSREKKESFPLTVTSAQKNPTAFYLCASSMGGGHQPQHFGDGTRLSIL.

The sample holds a few counts of this clonotype. Since it is a stray read in a library aimed at alpha chains, this beta chain has a size that is not meaningful. The gene calls are TRBV29-1 and TRBJ2-1, with a possible D match to TRBD1 (5 bases). V was shortened by 3 bases and J by 1 base, with 10 bases between the two germline ends. Looked up from germline, CDR1 is SQVTM and CDR2 is ANQGSEA. The CDR3 is 14 residues long. CDR3 nucleotide sequence: TGCAGCGTTGAGGGCAGGGTATCCTACAATGAGCAGTTCTTC. Its protein product is CSVEGRVSYNEQFF.

About this clonotype: Little can be read into the size of this beta chain, an off-target read in a library designed for alpha chains. This chain links TRBV6-1 with TRBJ2-3; D unclear. The CDR3 runs to 12 residues. Per germline, CDR1 MNHNS and CDR2 SASEGT. Trimming took 1 base from V and 13 from J, leaving 12 bases between them. CDR3 amino acids: CASSEGWIPEYF. The DNA for the CDR3 is TGTGCCAGCAGTGAAGGTTGGATCCCGGAGTATTTT.

A note on this clonotype: For a library built for alpha chains, this beta chain is a stray read; little rests on its size. This chain uses TRBV20-1 with TRBJ1-2, with TRBD1 as a possible D gene (5 bases). This CDR3 has 14 amino acids. Germline CDR1 reads DFQATT; CDR2 reads SNEGSKA (reference sequence). Trimming took 0 bases from V and 4 from J, leaving 12 bases between them. CDR3 region: CSARDSGTGYGYTF. DNA of the CDR3: TGCAGTGCTAGAGACTCGGGGACCGGCTATGGCTACACCTTC.

A note on this clonotype: With the library built for alpha chains, this beta chain is off target and its frequency is not meaningful. The chain joins TRBV29-1 to TRBJ1-5; a weak D match, TRBD1 (5 bases). Germline assignment: CDR1 SQVTM and CDR2 ANQGSEA. The length of the CDR3 is 14 residues. V shed 6 bases and J shed 3 bases, with 15 bases lying between them. The CDR3 loop reads CSVTLGGDNQPQHF. The CDR3 DNA reads TGCAGCGTCACCCTGGGGGGGGACAATCAGCCCCAGCATTTT.

Details on this clonotype: In a library made to pick up alpha chains, this beta chain is a stray read with a size that means little. This chain links TRBV7-9 with TRBJ1-2; unclear D gene. Per germline, CDR1 SEHNR and CDR2 FQNEAQ (reference sequence). The V end lost 6 bases, the J end lost 4 bases, and 15 bases lay between the germline ends. The CDR3 consists of 14 residues. CDR3 residues: CASSRTPEGYGYTF. The CDR3, as DNA: TGTGCCAGCAGTCGGACTCCCGAGGGCTATGGCTACACCTTC.

On this clonotype: Since the library was made to target alpha chains, this beta chain is a stray read and its abundance is not meaningful. The chain recombines TRBV24-1 with TRBJ2-3; 8 positions match TRBD1. V was pared by 1 base and J by 6 bases, with 2 bases of the junction left unmatched. Germline lookup yields CDR1 KGHDR and CDR2 SFDVKD. This CDR3 has 14 amino acids. This CDR3 is CATSDFGTGDTQYF. DNA for the CDR3: TGTGCCACCAGTGATTTCGGGACAGGCGATACGCAGTATTTT.

Points on this clonotype: Since it is a stray read in a library aimed at alpha chains, this beta chain has a size that is not meaningful. The chain carries TRBV7-2 and TRBJ2-3, with D perhaps TRBD2 (6 bases). This CDR3 is built from 12 residues. Trimming removed 5 bases at V and 10 bases at J, with 13 bases between. From germline, CDR1 is SGHTA and CDR2 FQGNSA. The CDR3 loop reads CASSQGGGPQYF. The CDR3 nucleotides are TGTGCCAGCAGCCAAGGAGGAGGGCCGCAGTATTTT.

By its share, this clonotype is hyperexpanded. Since it is a stray read in a library aimed at alpha chains, this beta chain has a size that is not meaningful. The J gene is TRBJ2-7, the V gene TRBV18, with D hard to call. CDR3 length: 14 amino acids. Germline-derived CDR1 and CDR2 are KGHSH and LQKENI. Trimming removed 4 bases from V and 5 bases from J, with 15 bases in between. In DNA, the CDR3 is TGTGCCAGCTCACGATTGACCTCTTCCGACGAGCAGTACTTC. Its protein is CASSRLTSSDEQYF.